Described below is a single T cell receptor (beta chain) sequence and its context. Its antigen is still unknown. The study ran its PCR with 60 Vbeta and 13 Jbeta primers. Method: immunoSEQ multiplex PCR; TCRdb's copy keeps in-frame clones and lacks some. This sample has some 110,000 clones, with under 90% found just once. This entry belongs to a study of cytomegalovirus exposure and HLA in healthy donors. Study-wide points: Roughly uniform sequencing depth across donors was assumed, possibly incorrectly. TCR beta V- and J-gene trimming, according to a later analysis, was linked to a missense DCLRE1C variant.

This CDR3 region has 15 residues. Germline loops: CDR1 WSHSY, CDR2 SAAADI. The V end lost 1 base, the J end lost 0 bases, and 8 bases lay between the germline ends. This chain joins TRBV10-2 and TRBJ2-3; D is possibly TRBD2 (5 bases). The sequencing sample was made of PBMCs. This clonotype was obtained from a woman in her 30s in good health and CMV-seronegative. The CDR3 DNA sequence: TGCGCCAGCAGTGAGTTCCCGGGAAGCACAGATACGCAGTATTTT. Translation: CASSEFPGSTDTQYF.